The entry below gives a single TCR beta chain sequence along with its context. The sample is drawn from a study of blood T cell repertoires in COVID-19. Overall study context: Spain, Italy and the United States supplied samples that represented acute and convalescent COVID-19. PBMCs, B-cell-depleted T cells, or T cells were the source of the cDNA or gDNA that made up the material.

CDR3 length equals 18 residues. Trimming pared 1 base from V and 9 bases from J, leaving 24 bases between. Germline V gene sequence: CDR1 SGHVS, CDR2 FNYEAQ. Original analysis: For nucleated cells, counts were estimated from reference gene primer amplification. The method was immunoSEQ multiplex PCR; TCRdb's version includes in-frame clones alone and lacks a portion of them. That table furnishes V, J and clone size, whereas the DNA furnished D and trimming. The sample holds 250,000 to 300,000 clones, under 90% seen once. This clonotype was obtained from a woman in her fifties or sixties with active or convalescent COVID-19. The chain is built from TRBV7-6 and TRBJ2-2, with TRBD1 as a possible D gene (5 bases). Sequenced input: peripheral blood. CDR3 region: CASSLGVGPGHPHRELFF. The CDR3 DNA reads TGTGCCAGCAGCTTAGGCGTCGGGCCAGGACACCCTCACCGGGAGCTGTTTTTT.